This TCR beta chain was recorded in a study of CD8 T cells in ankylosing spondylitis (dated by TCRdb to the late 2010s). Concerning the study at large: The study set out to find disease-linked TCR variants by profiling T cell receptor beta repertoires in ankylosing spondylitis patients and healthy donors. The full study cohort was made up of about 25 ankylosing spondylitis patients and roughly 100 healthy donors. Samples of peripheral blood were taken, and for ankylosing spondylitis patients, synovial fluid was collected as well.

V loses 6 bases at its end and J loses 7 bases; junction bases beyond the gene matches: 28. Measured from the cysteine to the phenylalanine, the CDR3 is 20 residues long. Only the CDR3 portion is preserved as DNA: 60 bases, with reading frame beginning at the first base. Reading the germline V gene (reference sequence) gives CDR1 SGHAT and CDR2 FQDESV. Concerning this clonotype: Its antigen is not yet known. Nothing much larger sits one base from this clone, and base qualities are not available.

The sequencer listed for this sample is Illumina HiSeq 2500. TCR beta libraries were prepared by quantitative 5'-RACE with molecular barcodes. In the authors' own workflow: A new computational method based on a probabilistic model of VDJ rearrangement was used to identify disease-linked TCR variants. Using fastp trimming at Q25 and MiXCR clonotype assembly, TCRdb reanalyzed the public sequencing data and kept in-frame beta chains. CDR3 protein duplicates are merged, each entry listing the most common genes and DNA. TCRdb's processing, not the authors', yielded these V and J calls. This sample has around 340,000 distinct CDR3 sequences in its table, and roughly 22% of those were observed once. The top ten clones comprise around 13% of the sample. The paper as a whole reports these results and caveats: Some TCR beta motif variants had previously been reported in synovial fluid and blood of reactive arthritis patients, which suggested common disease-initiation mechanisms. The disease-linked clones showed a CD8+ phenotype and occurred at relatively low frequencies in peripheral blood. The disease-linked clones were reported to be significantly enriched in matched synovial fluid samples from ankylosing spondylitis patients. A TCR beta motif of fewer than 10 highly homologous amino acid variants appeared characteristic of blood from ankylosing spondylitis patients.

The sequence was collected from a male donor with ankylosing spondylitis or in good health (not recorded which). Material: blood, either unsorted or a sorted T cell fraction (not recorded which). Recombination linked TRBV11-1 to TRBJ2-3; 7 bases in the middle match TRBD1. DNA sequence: TGTGCCAGCAGTCCTAAACCGACTACAGGGGAAAAGGTTGGCACGCATACGCAGTATTTT. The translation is CASSPKPTTGEKVGTHTQYF.